The source of this TCR beta chain is a study of cytomegalovirus exposure and HLA in healthy donors. General study points: Follow-up analysis seemed to connect common viral pathogens with several of the most significant clusters identified. Follow-up analysis later connected one missense variant in DCLRE1C with trimming of TCR beta V- and J-genes.

V lost 0 bases and J lost 5, with 13 bases in between. The V gene's germline CDR1 is SGHRS and CDR2 YFSETQ. The CDR3 runs to 15 residues. Researchers ran the PCR with 60 Vbeta and 13 Jbeta primers. Clones were read by immunoSEQ multiplex PCR, and TCRdb kept only the in-frame ones, dropping some. The table records some 180,000 clones, around 88% of them present only once. As concerns this clone: Its antigen is unidentified.

The chain combines TRBV5-1 with TRBJ2-3; D gene unclear. The sequenced sample consisted of PBMCs. The TCR originated in a man between 35 and 55 years old in good health and CMV-seropositive. CDR3 protein: CASSLGTAFLDTQYF. The CDR3 nucleotides read TGCGCCAGCAGCTTGGGAACAGCCTTCCTAGATACGCAGTATTTT.